What follows is one TCR beta chain and its context. Stem cell-like memory, regulatory, central memory and naive CD4+ cells were sorted via CD45RO/CCR7/CD25/CD127/CD95/CD27. This CDR3 comprises 16 residues. Germline loops: CDR1 KGHSH, CDR2 LQKENI. V lost 5 bases to trimming and J lost 0 bases; unmatched junction nucleotides: 7. This specimen comes from a study of beta chain features in type 1 diabetes. The entirety of the isolated RNA underwent reverse transcription, so expressed TCRB transcripts were sequenced. The method was immunoSEQ multiplex PCR; TCRdb's version includes in-frame clones alone and lacks a portion of them. In the table there are under 90,000 clones, 30% to 40% of which are singletons.

The specimen sequenced was stem cell memory CD4+ T cells from blood. V is TRBV18 and J is TRBJ2-7; 10 nucleotides align to TRBD2. This TCR came from a woman in her late teens or twenties in good health. The CDR3 loop is CASSSLLAGSSYEQYF. CDR3 bases: TGTGCCAGCTCATCCCTACTAGCGGGAAGCTCCTACGAGCAGTACTTC.